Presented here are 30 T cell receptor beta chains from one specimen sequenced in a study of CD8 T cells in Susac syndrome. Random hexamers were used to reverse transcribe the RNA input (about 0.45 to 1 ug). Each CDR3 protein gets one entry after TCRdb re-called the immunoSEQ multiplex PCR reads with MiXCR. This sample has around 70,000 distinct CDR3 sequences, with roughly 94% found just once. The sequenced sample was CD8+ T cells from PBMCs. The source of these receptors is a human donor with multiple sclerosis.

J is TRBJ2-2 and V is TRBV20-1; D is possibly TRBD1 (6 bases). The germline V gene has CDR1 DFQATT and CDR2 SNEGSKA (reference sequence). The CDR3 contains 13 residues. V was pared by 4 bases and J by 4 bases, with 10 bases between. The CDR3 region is CSATNRVTGELFF. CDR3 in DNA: TGCAGTGCTACAAACAGGGTCACCGGGGAGCTGTTTTTT.

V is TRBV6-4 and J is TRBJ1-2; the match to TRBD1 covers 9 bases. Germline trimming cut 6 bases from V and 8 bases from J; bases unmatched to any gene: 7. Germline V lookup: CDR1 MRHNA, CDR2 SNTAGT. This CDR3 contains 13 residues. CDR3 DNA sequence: TGTGCCAGCAGCGGCGGGACAGGGATCGGCTACACCTTC. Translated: CASSGGTGIGYTF.

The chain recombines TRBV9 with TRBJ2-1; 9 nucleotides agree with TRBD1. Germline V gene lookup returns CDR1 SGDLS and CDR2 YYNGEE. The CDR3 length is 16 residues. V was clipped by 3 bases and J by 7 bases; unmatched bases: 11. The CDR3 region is CASSADRGGMGNEQFF. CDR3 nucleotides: TGTGCCAGCAGCGCCGACAGGGGGGGAATGGGGAATGAGCAGTTCTTC.

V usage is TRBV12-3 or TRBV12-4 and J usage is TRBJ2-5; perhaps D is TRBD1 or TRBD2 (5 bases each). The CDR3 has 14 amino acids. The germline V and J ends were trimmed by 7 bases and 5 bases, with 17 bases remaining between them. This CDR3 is CASTMGWGRETQYF. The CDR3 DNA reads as TGTGCCAGCACCATGGGATGGGGACGGGAGACCCAGTACTTC.

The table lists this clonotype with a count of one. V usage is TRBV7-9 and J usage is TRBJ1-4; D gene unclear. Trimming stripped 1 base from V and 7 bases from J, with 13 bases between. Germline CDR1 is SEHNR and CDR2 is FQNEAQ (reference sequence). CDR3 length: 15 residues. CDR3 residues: CASSLGPGSIEKLFF. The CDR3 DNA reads TGTGCCAGCAGCTTAGGTCCGGGCTCGATTGAAAAACTGTTTTTT.

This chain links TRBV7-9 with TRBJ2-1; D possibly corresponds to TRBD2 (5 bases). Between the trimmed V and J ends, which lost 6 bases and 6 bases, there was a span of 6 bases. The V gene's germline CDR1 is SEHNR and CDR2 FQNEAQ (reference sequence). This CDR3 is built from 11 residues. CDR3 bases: TGTGCCAGCAGAGAGGGCAATGAGCAGTTCTTC. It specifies CASREGNEQFF.

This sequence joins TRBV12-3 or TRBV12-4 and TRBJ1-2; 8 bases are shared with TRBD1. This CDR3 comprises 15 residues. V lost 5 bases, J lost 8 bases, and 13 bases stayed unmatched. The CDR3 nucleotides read TGTGCCAGCAGTCCTCGGACAGGGACCGGTGAAGGCTACACCTTC. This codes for CASSPRTGTGEGYTF.

In nucleotides, the CDR3 is TGTGCCAGCAGCTCCCGACTAGCGGGCAGCTCCTACAATGAGCAGTTCTTC. Protein sequence: CASSSRLAGSSYNEQFF. J is TRBJ2-1 and V is TRBV13; 10 bases agree with TRBD2. The CDR3 totals 17 residues. Germline assignment: CDR1 PRHDT and CDR2 FYEKMQ (reference sequence). Trimming cost V 4 bases and J 0 bases; bases outside gene matches: 6.

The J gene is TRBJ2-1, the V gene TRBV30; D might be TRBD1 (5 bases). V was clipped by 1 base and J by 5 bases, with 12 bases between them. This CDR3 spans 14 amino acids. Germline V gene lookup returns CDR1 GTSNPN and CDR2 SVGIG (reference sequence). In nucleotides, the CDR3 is TGTGCCTGGAGTGCCGCTCTAGGGGACAATGAGCAGTTCTTC. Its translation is CAWSAALGDNEQFF.

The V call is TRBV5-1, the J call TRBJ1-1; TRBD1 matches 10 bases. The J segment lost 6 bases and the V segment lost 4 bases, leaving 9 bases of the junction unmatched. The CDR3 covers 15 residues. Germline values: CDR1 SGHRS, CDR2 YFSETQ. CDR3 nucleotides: TGCGCCAGCAGCCACCAGGACAGGGGGGACGCTGAAGCTTTCTTT. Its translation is CASSHQDRGDAEAFF. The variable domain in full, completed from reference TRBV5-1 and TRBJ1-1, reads KAGVTQTPRYLIKTRGQQVTLSCSPISGHRSVSWYQQTPGQGLQFLFEYFSETQRNKGNFPGRFSGRQFSNSRSEMNVSTLELGDSALYLCASSHQDRGDAEAFFGQGTRLTVV.

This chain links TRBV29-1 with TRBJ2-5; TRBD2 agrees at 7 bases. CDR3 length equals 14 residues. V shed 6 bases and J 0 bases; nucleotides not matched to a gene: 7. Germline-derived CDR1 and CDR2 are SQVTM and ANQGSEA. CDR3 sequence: CSVARLADQETQYF. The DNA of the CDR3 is TGCAGCGTCGCCAGGCTAGCGGACCAAGAGACCCAGTACTTC. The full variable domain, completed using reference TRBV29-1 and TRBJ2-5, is SAVISQKPSRDICQRGTSLTIQCQVDSQVTMMFWYRQQPGQSLTLIATANQGSEATYESGFVIDKFPISRPNLTFSTLTVSNMSPEDSSIYLCSVARLADQETQYFGPGTRLLVL.

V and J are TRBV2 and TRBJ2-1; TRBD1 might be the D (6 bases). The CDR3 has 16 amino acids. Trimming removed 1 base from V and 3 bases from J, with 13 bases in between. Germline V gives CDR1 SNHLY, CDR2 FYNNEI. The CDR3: CASSEVGQGIYNEQFF. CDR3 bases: TGTGCCAGCAGTGAAGTCGGTCAGGGGATCTACAATGAGCAGTTCTTC.

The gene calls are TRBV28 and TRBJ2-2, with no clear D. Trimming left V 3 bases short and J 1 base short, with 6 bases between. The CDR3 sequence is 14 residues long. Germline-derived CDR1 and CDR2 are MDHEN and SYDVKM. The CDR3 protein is CASSFGLNTGELFF. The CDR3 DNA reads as TGTGCCAGCAGTTTTGGCCTGAACACCGGGGAGCTGTTTTTT.

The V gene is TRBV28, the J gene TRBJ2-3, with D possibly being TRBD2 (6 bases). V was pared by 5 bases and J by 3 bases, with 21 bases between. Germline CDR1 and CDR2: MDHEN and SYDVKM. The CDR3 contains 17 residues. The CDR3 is CASSPGWHYGGTDTQYF. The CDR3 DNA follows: TGTGCCAGCAGTCCTGGGTGGCACTACGGGGGAACAGATACGCAGTATTTT.

The chain's CDR3 is CSAWRVPTDTQYF. CDR3 DNA: TGCAGTGCCTGGCGGGTCCCCACAGATACGCAGTATTTT. The rearrangement uses TRBV20-1 and TRBJ2-3, with D perhaps matching TRBD2 (5 bases). Germline V lookup: CDR1 DFQATT, CDR2 SNEGSKA (reference sequence). CDR3 size: 13 residues. Trimming shortened V by 6 bases and J by 2 bases, and 12 bases separated the two germline ends.

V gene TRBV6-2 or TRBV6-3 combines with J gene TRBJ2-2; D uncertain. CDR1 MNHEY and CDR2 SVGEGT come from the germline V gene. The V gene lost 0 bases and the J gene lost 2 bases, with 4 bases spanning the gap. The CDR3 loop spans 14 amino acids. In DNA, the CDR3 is TGTGCCAGCAGTTACTCGGACAACACCGGGGAGCTGTTTTTT. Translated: CASSYSDNTGELFF.

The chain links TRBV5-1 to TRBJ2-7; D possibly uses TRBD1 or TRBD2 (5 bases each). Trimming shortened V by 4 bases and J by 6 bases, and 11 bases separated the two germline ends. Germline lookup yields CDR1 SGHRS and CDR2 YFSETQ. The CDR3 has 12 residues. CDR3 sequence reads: CASSLERGEQYF. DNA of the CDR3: TGCGCCAGCAGCCTCGAGAGGGGCGAGCAGTACTTC. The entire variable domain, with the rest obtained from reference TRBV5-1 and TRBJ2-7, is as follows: KAGVTQTPRYLIKTRGQQVTLSCSPISGHRSVSWYQQTPGQGLQFLFEYFSETQRNKGNFPGRFSGRQFSNSRSEMNVSTLELGDSALYLCASSLERGEQYFGPGTRLTVT.

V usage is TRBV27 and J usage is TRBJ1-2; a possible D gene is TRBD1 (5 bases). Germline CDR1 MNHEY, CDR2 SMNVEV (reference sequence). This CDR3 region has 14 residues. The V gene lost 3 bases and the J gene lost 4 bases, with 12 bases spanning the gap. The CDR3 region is CASSFGGESYGYTF. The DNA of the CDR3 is TGTGCCAGCAGTTTCGGGGGGGAGAGCTATGGCTACACCTTC.

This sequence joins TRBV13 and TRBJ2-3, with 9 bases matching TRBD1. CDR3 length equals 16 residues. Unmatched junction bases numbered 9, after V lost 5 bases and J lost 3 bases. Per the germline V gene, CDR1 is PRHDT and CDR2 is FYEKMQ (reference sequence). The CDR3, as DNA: TGTGCCAGCAGCCCCCCAGTGGGGACAGGGACAGATACGCAGTATTTT. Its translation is CASSPPVGTGTDTQYF.

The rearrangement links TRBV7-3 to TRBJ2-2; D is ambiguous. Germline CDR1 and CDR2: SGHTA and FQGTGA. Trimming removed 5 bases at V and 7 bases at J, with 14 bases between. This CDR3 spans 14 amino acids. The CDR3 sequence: CASSLTGKGGELFF. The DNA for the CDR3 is TGTGCCAGCAGCCTGACTGGGAAGGGCGGGGAGCTGTTTTTT.

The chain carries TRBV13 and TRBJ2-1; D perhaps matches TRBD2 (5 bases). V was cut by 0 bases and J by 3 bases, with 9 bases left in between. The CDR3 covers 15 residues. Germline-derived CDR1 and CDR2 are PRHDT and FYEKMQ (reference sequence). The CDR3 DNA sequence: TGTGCCAGCAGCTTAGGGGCCACTAGCTACAATGAGCAGTTCTTC. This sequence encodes CASSLGATSYNEQFF.

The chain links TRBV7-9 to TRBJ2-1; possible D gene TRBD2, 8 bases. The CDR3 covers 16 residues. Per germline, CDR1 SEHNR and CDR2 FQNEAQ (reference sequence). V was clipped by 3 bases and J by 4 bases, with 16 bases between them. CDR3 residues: CASSFRGLAGYNEQFF. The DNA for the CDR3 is TGTGCCAGCAGCTTTAGGGGGCTAGCGGGTTACAATGAGCAGTTCTTC.

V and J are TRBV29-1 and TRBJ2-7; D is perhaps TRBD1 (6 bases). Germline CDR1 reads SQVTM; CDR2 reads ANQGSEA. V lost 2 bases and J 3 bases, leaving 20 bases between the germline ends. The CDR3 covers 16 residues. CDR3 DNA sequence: TGCAGCGTTGAATTGGGCCAGCCGGACAGCTTCTACGAGCAGTACTTC. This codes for CSVELGQPDSFYEQYF.

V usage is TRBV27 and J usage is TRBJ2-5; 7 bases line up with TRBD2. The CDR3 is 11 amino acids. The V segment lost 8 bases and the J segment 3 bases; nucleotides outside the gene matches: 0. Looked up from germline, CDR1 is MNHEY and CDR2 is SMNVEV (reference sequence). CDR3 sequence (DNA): TGTGCCAGCGGGGGGGAAGAGACCCAGTACTTC. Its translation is CASGGEETQYF.

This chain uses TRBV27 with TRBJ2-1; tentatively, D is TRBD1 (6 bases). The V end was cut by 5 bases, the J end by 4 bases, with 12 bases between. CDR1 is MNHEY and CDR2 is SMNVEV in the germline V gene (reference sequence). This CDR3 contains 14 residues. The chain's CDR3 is CASSTPDSYNEQFF. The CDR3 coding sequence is TGTGCCAGCAGTACCCCGGACAGTTACAATGAGCAGTTCTTC.

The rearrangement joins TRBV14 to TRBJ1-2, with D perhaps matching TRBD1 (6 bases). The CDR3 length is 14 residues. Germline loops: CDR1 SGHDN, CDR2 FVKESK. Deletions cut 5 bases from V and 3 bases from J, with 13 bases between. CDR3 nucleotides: TGTGCCAGCAGCGACTCAGGGGCCCACTATGGCTACACCTTC. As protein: CASSDSGAHYGYTF.

The CDR3 DNA reads as TGCAGTGCTAGAGAAGACAGGGGCTTTTACGAGCAGTACTTC. Translated: CSAREDRGFYEQYF. J is TRBJ2-7 and V is TRBV20-1; 8 nucleotides match TRBD1. The germline V gene encodes CDR1 DFQATT and CDR2 SNEGSKA (reference sequence). With 0 bases clipped from V and 4 bases from J, the junction kept 5 bases outside the gene matches. CDR3 length: 14 residues.

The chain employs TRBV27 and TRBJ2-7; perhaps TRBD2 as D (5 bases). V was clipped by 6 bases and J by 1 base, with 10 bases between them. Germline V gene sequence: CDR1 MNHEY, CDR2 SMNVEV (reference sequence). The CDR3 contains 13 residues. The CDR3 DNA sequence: TGTGCCAGCAGCCCCGGGGTTTCCTACGAGCAGTACTTC. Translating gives CASSPGVSYEQYF.

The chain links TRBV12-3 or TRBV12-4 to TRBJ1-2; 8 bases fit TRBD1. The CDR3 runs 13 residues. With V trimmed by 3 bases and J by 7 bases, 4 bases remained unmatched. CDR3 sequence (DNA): TGTGCCAGCAGTTTCGGACAGGGCGGTGGCTACACCTTC. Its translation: CASSFGQGGGYTF.

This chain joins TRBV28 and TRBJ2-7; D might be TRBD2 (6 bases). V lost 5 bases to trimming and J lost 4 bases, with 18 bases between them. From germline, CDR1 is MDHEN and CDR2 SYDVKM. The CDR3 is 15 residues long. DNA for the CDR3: TGTGCCAGCAGTGAGTCAAGGGAGGTTAGGTACGAGCAGTACTTC. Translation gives CASSESREVRYEQYF.